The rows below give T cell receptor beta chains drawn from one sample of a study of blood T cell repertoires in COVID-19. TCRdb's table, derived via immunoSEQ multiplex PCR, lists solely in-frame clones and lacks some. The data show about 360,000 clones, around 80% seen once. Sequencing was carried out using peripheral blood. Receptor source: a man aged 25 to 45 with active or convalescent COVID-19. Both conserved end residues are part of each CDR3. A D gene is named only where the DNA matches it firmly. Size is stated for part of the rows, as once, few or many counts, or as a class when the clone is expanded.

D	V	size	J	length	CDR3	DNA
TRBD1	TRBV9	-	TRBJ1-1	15	CASSPFGQGNTEAFF	TGTGCCAGCAGCCCCTTTGGACAGGGCAACACTGAAGCTTTCTTT
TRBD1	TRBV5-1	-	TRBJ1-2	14	CASSPQGDSYGYTF	TGCGCCAGCAGCCCCCAGGGGGACAGCTATGGCTACACCTTC
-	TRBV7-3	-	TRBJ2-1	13	CASSLTLAEEQFF	TGTGCCAGCAGCTTAACCTTAGCGGAGGAGCAGTTCTTC
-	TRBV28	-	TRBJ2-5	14	CARAGGSTYETQYF	TGTGCCAGGGCAGGGGGGAGCACGTATGAGACCCAGTACTTC
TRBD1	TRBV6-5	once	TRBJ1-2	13	CASSYEDRGGYTF	TGTGCCAGCAGTTACGAGGACAGGGGAGGCTACACCTTC
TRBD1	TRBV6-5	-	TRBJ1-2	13	CASSPGQIYGYTF	TGTGCCAGCAGTCCGGGACAGATATATGGCTACACCTTC
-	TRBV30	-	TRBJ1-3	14	CAWRGRFSGNTIYF	TGTGCCTGGAGGGGGAGGTTTTCTGGAAACACCATATATTTT
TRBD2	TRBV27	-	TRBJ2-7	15	CASSLGGGRAAEQYF	TGTGCCAGCAGTCTCGGGGGCGGGAGGGCCGCCGAGCAGTACTTC
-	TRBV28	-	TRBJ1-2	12	CALGGAGYGYTF	TGTGCCCTTGGGGGGGCCGGCTATGGCTACACCTTC
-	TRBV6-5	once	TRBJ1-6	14	CAAGDPRVSSPLHF	TGTGCCGCGGGAGACCCTCGTGTCAGTTCACCCCTCCACTTT
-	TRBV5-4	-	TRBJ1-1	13	CASSLEPVTEAFF	TGTGCCAGCAGCTTGGAACCGGTCACTGAAGCTTTCTTT
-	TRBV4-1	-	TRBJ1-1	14	CASSQEELRTEAFF	TGCGCCAGCAGCCAAGAAGAATTACGGACTGAAGCTTTCTTT
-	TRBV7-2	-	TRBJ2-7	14	CASSSMDRLYEQYF	TGTGCCAGCAGCTCCATGGACAGACTCTACGAGCAGTACTTC
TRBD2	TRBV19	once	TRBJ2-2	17	CASSILTSGKVAGELFF	TGTGCCAGTAGTATACTGACTAGCGGGAAAGTGGCCGGGGAGCTGTTTTTT
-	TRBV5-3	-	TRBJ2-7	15	CARSLAQKGGREQYF	TGTGCCAGAAGCTTGGCTCAAAAAGGGGGTCGCGAGCAGTACTTC
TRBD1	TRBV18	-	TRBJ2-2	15	CASSPRQGETGELFF	TGTGCCAGCTCACCCCGACAGGGGGAAACCGGGGAGCTGTTTTTT
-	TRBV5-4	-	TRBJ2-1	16	CASSAPGERTYNEQFF	TGTGCCAGCAGCGCCCCAGGGGAAAGGACCTACAATGAGCAGTTCTTC
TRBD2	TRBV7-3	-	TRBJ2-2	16	CASSSLGGARTGELFF	TGTGCCAGCAGCTCCCTCGGGGGGGCGAGGACCGGGGAGCTGTTTTTT
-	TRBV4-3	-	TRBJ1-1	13	CASSQGHNTEAFF	TGCGCCAGCAGCCAAGGGCATAACACTGAAGCTTTCTTT
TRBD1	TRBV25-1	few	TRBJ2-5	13	CASSKGGRETQYF	TGTGCCAGCAGTAAAGGGGGCAGGGAGACCCAGTACTTC
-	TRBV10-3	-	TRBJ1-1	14	CAISGQALGTEAFF	TGTGCCATCAGCGGACAAGCCTTGGGCACTGAAGCTTTCTTT
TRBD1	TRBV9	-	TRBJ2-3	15	CASSPRTGETDTQYF	TGTGCCAGCAGCCCTCGGACAGGGGAGACAGATACGCAGTATTTT
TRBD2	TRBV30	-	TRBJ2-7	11	CACAGGYEQYF	TGTGCCTGTGCGGGAGGCTACGAGCAGTACTTC
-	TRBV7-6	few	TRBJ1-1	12	CASSPSSLEAFF	TGTGCCAGCAGCCCCAGTTCTCTTGAAGCTTTCTTT
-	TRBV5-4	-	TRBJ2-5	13	CASSSDIQETQYF	TGTGCCAGCAGCTCAGATATCCAAGAGACCCAGTACTTC
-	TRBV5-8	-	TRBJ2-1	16	CASSLGPARLNNEQFF	TGTGCCAGCAGCTTGGGTCCCGCCCGACTCAACAATGAGCAGTTCTTC
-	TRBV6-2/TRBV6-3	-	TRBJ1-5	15	CASSRDNGANQPQHF	TGTGCCAGCAGCAGGGACAACGGGGCCAATCAGCCCCAGCATTTT